This T cell receptor (beta chain) was sequenced during a study of molecular identifiers for immune sequencing clone quantification. The CDR3 is 14 residues long. The V gene lost 7 bases and the J gene lost 1 base, with 11 bases spanning the gap. This clonotype occurred a few times. MiXCR, applied by TCRdb to the PCR reads, yields one record per CDR3 protein. The profile shows about half a million distinct CDR3 sequences, approximately 25% of them singletons. What was sequenced was naive CD8+ T cells from blood, with Jurkat cell RNA spiked in. Documented subset: FACS-sorted CD8+CD4-CCR7+CD45RA+ naive T cells. The chain combines TRBV12-3 or TRBV12-4 with TRBJ2-1; no clear D. The TCR was taken from a human donor in good health. Some libraries in this study had Jurkat cell RNA spiked in. CDR3 sequence: CASTRLGSYNEQFF. The CDR3 DNA follows: TGTGCCAGCACTCGCCTAGGGTCCTACAATGAGCAGTTCTTC.